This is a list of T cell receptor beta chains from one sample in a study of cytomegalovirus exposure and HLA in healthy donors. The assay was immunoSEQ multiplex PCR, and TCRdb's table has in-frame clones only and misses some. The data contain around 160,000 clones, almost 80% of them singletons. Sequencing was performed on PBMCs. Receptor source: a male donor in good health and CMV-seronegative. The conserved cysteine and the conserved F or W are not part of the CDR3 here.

ASSLRSDEQF,TRBJ2-1,TRBV7-3
ASSYSRGQGSREQF,TRBJ2-1,TRBV6-5
ASSRSGSGYIQY,TRBJ2-4,TRBV6-5
ASSQVAGTSGYNEQF,TRBJ2-1,TRBV4-2
ASSLSTGRGELF,TRBJ2-2,TRBV7-2
ASSPRQGAYEQY,TRBJ2-7,TRBV11-3
ASRTQGTTGELF,TRBJ2-2,TRBV19
ASSPGQTTTEAF,TRBJ1-1,TRBV27
ASSDGQTYEQY,TRBJ2-7,TRBV2
SIWDRGGHRETQY,TRBJ2-5,TRBV29-1
ASSHGQTYEQY,TRBJ2-7,TRBV4-3
ATHLLLAQDTQY,TRBJ2-3,TRBV6-5
ASMTSENTGELF,TRBJ2-2,TRBV25-1
ASRIAGVANEQF,TRBJ2-1,TRBV6-1
ASSLNGGGSYNEQF,TRBJ2-1,TRBV7-3
AISESETGKGKNIQY,TRBJ2-4,TRBV10-3
ASSLGGLNEKLF,TRBJ1-4,TRBV7-9
ASSRDSSMNTEAF,TRBJ1-1,TRBV19
ASSNRMGQY,TRBJ2-3,TRBV11-2
ASSYSGQLNTEAF,TRBJ1-1,TRBV6-5
ASSQDLGGYEQY,TRBJ2-7,TRBV4-1
ASSFQGGEQY,TRBJ2-7,TRBV27
AIGLDRQGGSTDTQY,TRBJ2-3,TRBV10-3
ASSTSGRTTGELF,TRBJ2-2,TRBV6-4
ASTLGQGVGAGYT,TRBJ1-2,TRBV2
ASSVGVTRGNEQF,TRBJ2-1,TRBV9
ASSPLAVPTGELF,TRBJ2-2,TRBV7-7
ASRRDSLNQPQH,TRBJ1-5,TRBV28
SVEEVGQRGYGYT,TRBJ1-2,TRBV29-1
ASSGAGGYT,TRBJ1-2,TRBV6-4
ASQNYLGPQH,TRBJ1-5,TRBV28
ASSPQVAGGYYEQY,TRBJ2-7,TRBV9
ASSFGLAGNNEQF,TRBJ2-1,TRBV28
ASSLALANEQF,TRBJ2-1,TRBV5-1
ASSYRGTDTQY,TRBJ2-3,TRBV7-2
ASSSVAGGEQY,TRBJ2-7,TRBV5-8
ASALSRNEKLF,TRBJ1-4,TRBV27
ASSTVPGLNKRNEQF,TRBJ2-1,TRBV5-6
ASSFGEGNTIY,TRBJ1-3,TRBV7-6
ATSRGGEIEKLF,TRBJ1-4,TRBV15
ASSQGLVYEQY,TRBJ2-7,TRBV6-5
ASSKSRTDTQY,TRBJ2-3,TRBV6-5
ASSLDQGAGEQY,TRBJ2-7,TRBV5-5
ASSPGTSGGGGNEQF,TRBJ2-1,TRBV11-1
ASSELGPKEIGEQF,TRBJ2-1,TRBV9
ASSPPTSGRYGEQY,TRBJ2-7,TRBV28
ASSLGRGRGLYNEQF,TRBJ2-1,TRBV5-4